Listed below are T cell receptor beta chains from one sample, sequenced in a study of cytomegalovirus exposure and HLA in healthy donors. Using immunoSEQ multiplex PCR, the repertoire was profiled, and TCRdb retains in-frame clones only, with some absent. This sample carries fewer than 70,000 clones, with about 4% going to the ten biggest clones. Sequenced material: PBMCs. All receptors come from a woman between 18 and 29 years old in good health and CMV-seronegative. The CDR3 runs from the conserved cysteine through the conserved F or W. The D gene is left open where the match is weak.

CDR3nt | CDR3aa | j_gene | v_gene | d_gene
TGTGCCAGCAGACAGGGGGATGGCTACACCTTC | CASRQGDGYTF | TRBJ1-2 | TRBV6-5 | TRBD1
TGTGCCAGTAGTACGGGACAGGGGATGCTAGGTGGCTACACCTTC | CASSTGQGMLGGYTF | TRBJ1-2 | TRBV19 | TRBD1
TGTGCCAGCGGGCCGGGACTAGCGGGATCCCGATTCGGGGATACGCAGTATTTT | CASGPGLAGSRFGDTQYF | TRBJ2-3 | TRBV2 | TRBD2
TGTGCCAGCAGCGTAGGGACTAGCTCCACGCTTTCCTACGAGCAGTACTTC | CASSVGTSSTLSYEQYF | TRBJ2-7 | TRBV9 | TRBD2
TGCGCCAGCAGCGGCGGGACAGGGACCTACGAGCAGTACTTC | CASSGGTGTYEQYF | TRBJ2-7 | TRBV5-1 | TRBD1
TGCAGCGTTCGGGACAGGGAGACAGATACGCAGTATTTT | CSVRDRETDTQYF | TRBJ2-3 | TRBV29-1 | TRBD1
TGTGCCAGCAGCCCAGACCCCGGGACTAGCGGCTACGAGCAGTACTTC | CASSPDPGTSGYEQYF | TRBJ2-7 | TRBV4-2 | TRBD2
TGTGCCAGCAGTGGCCCGGGGGCCTACAATGAGCAGTTCTTC | CASSGPGAYNEQFF | TRBJ2-1 | TRBV6-1 | -
TGTGCCAGCAGCGGTAGCGGGATTCCCGGGGAGCTGTTTTTT | CASSGSGIPGELFF | TRBJ2-2 | TRBV7-2 | TRBD2
TGTGCCAGCAGTTACTCCACCCCAGGACAGTCCTACGAGCAGTACTTC | CASSYSTPGQSYEQYF | TRBJ2-7 | TRBV6-6 | -
TGTGCCAGCAGCTTGTTGGGCCACCAAGAGACCCAGTACTTC | CASSLLGHQETQYF | TRBJ2-5 | TRBV5-4 | -
TGTGCCAGCAGTGACTCCCACGAAGACAGCCTGTCCACCTACGAGCAGTACTTC | CASSDSHEDSLSTYEQYF | TRBJ2-7 | TRBV6-4 | -
TGCGCCAGCAGCCAAGTCGGGACACAATATGAAAAACTGTTTTTT | CASSQVGTQYEKLFF | TRBJ1-4 | TRBV4-1 | -
TGTGCCAGCAGCCCCGGGACAGGGGTAGGTCAGCCCCAGCATTTT | CASSPGTGVGQPQHF | TRBJ1-5 | TRBV7-6 | TRBD1
TGTGCCTGGAGTGTGGGGGGAGGTGGCAATCAGCCCCAGCATTTT | CAWSVGGGGNQPQHF | TRBJ1-5 | TRBV30 | -
TGTGCCAGTAGTATTTCGGCAGGTAGTTCCACAGATACGCAGTATTTT | CASSISAGSSTDTQYF | TRBJ2-3 | TRBV19 | -
TGTGCCGCGGGGCAGGCCACAGATACGCAGTATTTT | CAAGQATDTQYF | TRBJ2-3 | TRBV25-1 | -
TGCGCCAGCAGCTCTACTTCCCGGGATTTAGCCTACGAGCAGTACTTC | CASSSTSRDLAYEQYF | TRBJ2-7 | TRBV4-1 | -
TGTGCCAGCTCACCTGGACTATCGTCAGAGACCCAGTACTTC | CASSPGLSSETQYF | TRBJ2-5 | TRBV18 | -
TGTGCCAGCAGCGTAGATTGGGGCTTGAACACTGAAGCTTTCTTT | CASSVDWGLNTEAFF | TRBJ1-1 | TRBV9 | -
TGTGCCAGCAGCGTAGATCTGGGCGGGAGGGGAACAGATACGCAGTATTTT | CASSVDLGGRGTDTQYF | TRBJ2-3 | TRBV9 | TRBD2
TGCGCCAGCAGTTGGTCGGCAGGCACTGAAGCTTTCTTT | CASSWSAGTEAFF | TRBJ1-1 | TRBV5-1 | -
TGCGCCAGCAGCCTCAAACCAACAGGGGCTTTGCGTGAAAAACTGTTTTTT | CASSLKPTGALREKLFF | TRBJ1-4 | TRBV4-1 | TRBD1
TGCGCCAGCAGCTTTGGATCCATACAGCAAGAGACCCAGTACTTC | CASSFGSIQQETQYF | TRBJ2-5 | TRBV5-1 | -
TGCAGCGTTGACAAGGAGACCTACAATGAGCAGTTCTTC | CSVDKETYNEQFF | TRBJ2-1 | TRBV29-1 | -
TGCGCCAGCAGCAAACAGGGTACTAATGAAAAACTGTTTTTT | CASSKQGTNEKLFF | TRBJ1-4 | TRBV5-1 | -
TGTGCCTGGAGACCCGACAGGAGTGGGTTTTACGAGCAGTACTTC | CAWRPDRSGFYEQYF | TRBJ2-7 | TRBV30 | -
TGCGCCAGCAGCTTGGAGGGGAGGGTCTCCGGGGAGCTGTTTTTT | CASSLEGRVSGELFF | TRBJ2-2 | TRBV5-1 | TRBD2
TGTGCCTGGCCGATTCGGGACAGGGGGGGGAACACTGAAGCTTTCTTT | CAWPIRDRGGNTEAFF | TRBJ1-1 | TRBV30 | TRBD1
TGTGCCAGCAGCCATCGGGCGGGACGGGGCAATGAGCAGTTCTTC | CASSHRAGRGNEQFF | TRBJ2-1 | TRBV13 | -
TGCAGCGTCGTCTCCGAAGAGACCCAGTACTTC | CSVVSEETQYF | TRBJ2-5 | TRBV29-1 | -
TGTGCCAGCAGACACGACGCTGGGTCGGCGGCCTCCTACAATGAGCAGTTCTTC | CASRHDAGSAASYNEQFF | TRBJ2-1 | TRBV4-2 | -